These 29 T cell receptor beta chains came from one sample sequenced in a study of blood T cell repertoires in COVID-19. TCRdb's table, derived via immunoSEQ multiplex PCR, lists solely in-frame clones and lacks some. The table includes a few hundred thousand clones, 88% detected once. The sample was peripheral blood. These receptors were obtained from a woman in her 30s who had recovered from COVID-19.

The V and J genes are TRBV7-2 and TRBJ2-1, with 7 bases identical to TRBD1. The CDR3 has 15 amino acids. Germline V gene lookup returns CDR1 SGHTA and CDR2 FQGNSA. J lost 5 bases, V lost 3 bases, and 7 bases had no gene match. DNA for the CDR3: TGTGCCAGCAGCTTCTTACGACAGGGAAACAATGAGCAGTTCTTC. It encodes CASSFLRQGNNEQFF.

The gene calls are TRBV9 and TRBJ2-3; maybe TRBD2 (5 bases). The CDR3 runs to 16 residues. Per germline, CDR1 SGDLS and CDR2 YYNGEE. Trimming cost V 4 bases and J 0 bases, with 15 bases left between them. The CDR3 here is CASSPRARVSTDTQYF. In DNA form, the CDR3 reads TGTGCCAGCAGCCCCCGAGCGAGGGTCAGCACAGATACGCAGTATTTT.

The chain uses TRBV7-2 and TRBJ1-5; D perhaps matches TRBD1 (5 bases). The germline V gene has CDR1 SGHTA and CDR2 FQGNSA. This CDR3 is 15 amino acids long. Trimming pared 4 bases from V and 3 bases from J, leaving 13 bases between. CDR3 DNA sequence: TGTGCCAGCAGCTATAACTGGGGCTCCAATCAGCCCCAGCATTTT. This codes for CASSYNWGSNQPQHF.

The genes are TRBV2 and TRBJ2-7, with D uncertain. The CDR3 runs 10 residues. Germline loops: CDR1 SNHLY, CDR2 FYNNEI. V shed 7 bases and J shed 4 bases, with 5 bases lying between them. The CDR3: CASKLYEQYF. The CDR3, as DNA: TGTGCCAGCAAATTATACGAGCAGTACTTC.

This chain joins TRBV9 and TRBJ2-1, with 7 positions matching TRBD2. Germline V lookup: CDR1 SGDLS, CDR2 YYNGEE. V was clipped by 1 base and J by 6 bases; unmatched bases: 7. The CDR3 runs 15 residues. This CDR3 reads CASSVLSREGNEQFF. Here the CDR3 DNA reads TGTGCCAGCAGCGTACTGAGCAGGGAGGGCAATGAGCAGTTCTTC.

V usage is TRBV7-3 and J usage is TRBJ2-1, with 9 bases that match TRBD2. Germline CDR1 and CDR2: SGHTA and FQGTGA. The CDR3 consists of 13 residues. V lost 4 bases and J lost 6; bases outside the gene matches: 1. The CDR3 region has the DNA TGTGCCAGCAGCTCGGGACTAGCCAATGAGCAGTTCTTC. It yields the protein CASSSGLANEQFF.

In this sample, this clone turned up once. This sequence joins TRBV29-1 and TRBJ2-1; the D gene is possibly TRBD1 (5 bases). The CDR3 has 14 residues. V lost 0 bases and J 0 bases, leaving 6 bases between the germline ends. Germline CDR1 and CDR2: SQVTM and ANQGSEA. The CDR3 nucleotides read TGCAGCGTTGAAGACAGGGCCTCCTACAATGAGCAGTTCTTC. Protein product: CSVEDRASYNEQFF.

CDR3 sequence: CASSSPRDTSNQPQHF. For the CDR3, the DNA is TGTGCCAGCAGTTCTCCACGGGACACCAGCAATCAGCCCCAGCATTTT. The chain couples TRBV28 to TRBJ1-5, with D perhaps matching TRBD1 (6 bases). The CDR3 is 16 residues long. Trimming cost V 4 bases and J 1 base, with 14 bases left between them. Germline assignment: CDR1 MDHEN and CDR2 SYDVKM.

Only one count was recorded for this clone. V and J are TRBV2 and TRBJ2-3; D is perhaps TRBD1 (6 bases). Germline-derived CDR1 and CDR2 are SNHLY and FYNNEI. Trimming stripped 7 bases from V and 2 bases from J, with 10 bases between. The CDR3 totals 13 residues. This CDR3 is CASKGHFTDTQYF. The CDR3 nucleotides are TGTGCCAGCAAGGGACACTTCACAGATACGCAGTATTTT.

The chain carries TRBV7-2 and TRBJ2-1; 7 bases fit TRBD2. CDR3 length equals 14 residues. After removal of 3 bases from V and 7 bases from J, the junction contained 6 bases not matched to a gene. Looked up from germline, CDR1 is SGHTA and CDR2 is FQGNSA. This chain's CDR3 is CASSLVTSRNEQFF. In DNA form, the CDR3 reads TGTGCCAGCAGCTTGGTGACTAGCAGGAATGAGCAGTTCTTC.

V is TRBV6-5 and J is TRBJ1-6, with 8 bases identical to TRBD1. The CDR3 contains 14 residues. Losses at the gene ends were 8 bases for V and 9 bases for J; bases not matched to a gene: 9. Per the germline V gene, CDR1 is MNHEY and CDR2 is SVGAGI. The CDR3 bases are TGTGCCAGCGGAGTTCAGGGGGCGACTTCACCCCTCCACTTT. This sequence encodes CASGVQGATSPLHF.

This chain links TRBV3-1 (or the pseudogene TRBV3-2) with TRBJ1-1; maybe TRBD1 (6 bases). The V gene's germline CDR1 is LGHDT and CDR2 YNNKEL (reference sequence). The ends were cut back, 0 bases at V and 5 bases at J, with 10 bases in the middle. CDR3 length equals 14 residues. CDR3 in DNA: TGTGCCAGCAGCCAAGAACAGGGAACGACTGAAGCTTTCTTT. Its translation: CASSQEQGTTEAFF.

V gene TRBV28 combines with J gene TRBJ1-6; D gene uncertain. The CDR3 covers 14 residues. Germline V lookup: CDR1 MDHEN, CDR2 SYDVKM. Trimming shortened V by 4 bases and J by 7 bases, and 11 bases separated the two germline ends. As DNA, the CDR3 is TGTGCCAGCAGTTGGTCAGGAAGGAATTCACCCCTCCACTTT. It codes for CASSWSGRNSPLHF.

This chain joins TRBV5-1 and TRBJ1-1; weak D call: TRBD1 (6 bases). Germline CDR1 and CDR2: SGHRS and YFSETQ. Trimming removed 4 bases at V and 1 base at J, with 11 bases between. CDR3 size: 14 residues. This CDR3 is CASSGTGQNTEAFF. CDR3 in DNA: TGCGCCAGCAGCGGGACGGGACAGAACACTGAAGCTTTCTTT.

V is TRBV7-3 and J is TRBJ2-2; 7 nucleotides line up with TRBD2. This CDR3 has 15 residues. Unmatched junction bases numbered 4, after V lost 6 bases and J lost 0 bases. Germline CDR1 reads SGHTA; CDR2 reads FQGTGA. CDR3 bases: TGTGCCAGCAGTTGGGGGGGACCGAACACCGGGGAGCTGTTTTTT. This sequence encodes CASSWGGPNTGELFF.

The V call is TRBV2, the J call TRBJ2-3, with D perhaps matching TRBD2 (6 bases). Trimming pared 6 bases from V and 1 base from J, leaving 11 bases between. Germline V lookup: CDR1 SNHLY, CDR2 FYNNEI. The CDR3 has 14 residues. CDR3 residues: CASRTSHGTDTQYF. The CDR3 DNA reads as TGTGCCAGCAGAACTAGCCACGGCACAGATACGCAGTATTTT.

V and J are TRBV4-3 and TRBJ2-3, with 7 bases aligning to TRBD1. With 3 bases clipped from V and 3 bases from J, the junction kept 12 bases outside the gene matches. The CDR3 extends over 17 amino acids. Germline V CDR1 and CDR2: LGHNA, YSLEER. CDR3 amino acids: CASSQGIKGAETDTQYF. The CDR3, as DNA: TGCGCCAGCAGCCAGGGCATTAAGGGGGCCGAAACAGATACGCAGTATTTT.

The chain joins TRBV15 to TRBJ2-3, with TRBD2 identical over 8 bases. CDR3 length equals 16 residues. The V segment lost 5 bases and the J segment 0 bases; nucleotides outside the gene matches: 7. Germline lookup yields CDR1 LNHNV and CDR2 YYDKDF (reference sequence). The CDR3 sequence: CATSGLAGPSTDTQYF. CDR3 nucleotides: TGTGCCACCAGCGGATTAGCGGGGCCTAGCACAGATACGCAGTATTTT.

The chain combines TRBV28 with TRBJ1-2; D is possibly TRBD1 (6 bases). Trimming shortened V by 5 bases and J by 3 bases, and 10 bases separated the two germline ends. Germline CDR1 MDHEN, CDR2 SYDVKM. The CDR3 runs 13 residues. The CDR3 loop is CASSQGLDYGYTF. The CDR3 DNA reads as TGTGCCAGCAGTCAGGGGCTGGACTATGGCTACACCTTC.

This chain connects TRBV5-1 to TRBJ1-1; 7 bases are a match to TRBD1. The CDR3 is 15 residues long. Germline-derived CDR1 and CDR2 are SGHRS and YFSETQ. Trimming removed 5 bases from V and 8 bases from J; junction bases left unmatched: 15. The CDR3 here is CASRYGPGGDLEAFF. In DNA form, the CDR3 reads TGCGCCAGCAGATACGGACCAGGGGGTGATTTAGAAGCTTTCTTT.

The CDR3 loop reads CASSRIGGSQFF. The CDR3 DNA follows: TGTGCCAGCAGCCGAATAGGGGGATCGCAGTTCTTC. The V call is TRBV21-1, the J call TRBJ2-1; the table assigns TRBD1, which was not confirmed against the DNA. TRBV21-1 is described as a pseudogene. CDR3 size: 12 residues.

V usage is TRBV20-1 and J usage is TRBJ1-1; D perhaps matches TRBD1 (5 bases). Per germline, CDR1 DFQATT and CDR2 SNEGSKA (reference sequence). The CDR3 sequence is 11 residues long. V lost 6 bases, J lost 1 base, and 6 bases lay in between. The CDR3 sequence is CSAQGNTEAFF. DNA for the CDR3: TGCAGTGCCCAGGGGAACACTGAAGCTTTCTTT.

The chain uses TRBV27 and TRBJ2-2; the match to TRBD1 covers 9 bases. CDR1 is MNHEY and CDR2 is SMNVEV in the germline V gene (reference sequence). CDR3 size: 17 residues. Trimming at V came to 7 bases and at J to 4 bases, leaving 13 bases not matched to a gene. The CDR3 DNA follows: TGTGCCAGCAATGAGGCGCCGGGACAGGGCGGCACCGGGGAGCTGTTTTTT. Amino acid sequence: CASNEAPGQGGTGELFF.

This chain uses TRBV14 with TRBJ1-1; D unclear. Trimming cost V 2 bases and J 8 bases, with 15 bases left between them. This CDR3 region has 14 residues. The germline V gene has CDR1 SGHDN and CDR2 FVKESK. The CDR3 DNA is TGTGCCAGCAGCCAACAAAACTGGGCGATAGAAGCTTTCTTT. It codes for CASSQQNWAIEAFF.

This chain connects TRBV3-1 (or the pseudogene TRBV3-2) to TRBJ2-3, with 15 bases lining up with TRBD2. Germline lookup yields CDR1 LGHDT and CDR2 YNNKEL (reference sequence). The CDR3 contains 17 residues. V shed 2 bases, J shed 3 bases, and the junction held 3 bases outside the gene matches. The CDR3 protein is CASSQFGTSGGTDTQYF. The CDR3 DNA reads TGTGCCAGCAGCCAATTTGGGACTAGCGGGGGGACAGATACGCAGTATTTT.

This clone was seen once. This rearrangement joins TRBV9 to TRBJ1-4; 8 nucleotides line up with TRBD1. There are 19 residues in the CDR3. V gave up 2 bases and J gave up 1 base; unmatched junction bases: 13. Germline values: CDR1 SGDLS, CDR2 YYNGEE. CDR3: CASSVTGTGHLGTNEKLFF. The CDR3 nucleotides are TGTGCCAGCAGCGTGACGGGGACAGGCCACCTAGGAACTAATGAAAAACTGTTTTTT.

This chain connects TRBV18 to TRBJ1-4, with D perhaps TRBD1 (6 bases). The CDR3 spans 16 residues. Germline values: CDR1 KGHSH, CDR2 LQKENI. Trimming left V 3 bases short and J 4 bases short, with 15 bases between. The CDR3 loop reads CASSPLPGHFNEKLFF. The CDR3 DNA sequence: TGTGCCAGCTCACCGCTCCCGGGACATTTTAATGAAAAACTGTTTTTT.

The chain links TRBV4-2 to TRBJ2-5, with 8 bases aligning to TRBD1. J was trimmed by 4 bases and V by 1 base; bases with no gene match: 8. This CDR3 region has 16 residues. Germline CDR1 is LGHNA and CDR2 is YNFKEQ. CDR3 sequence reads: CASSQGDRGSRETQYF. In DNA, the CDR3 is TGTGCCAGCAGCCAAGGCGACAGGGGAAGCCGAGAGACCCAGTACTTC.

Written as DNA, the CDR3 is TGTGCCAGCAGCACCTCTAGGGGTCAGCCCCAGCATTTT. Residues: CASSTSRGQPQHF. The chain joins TRBV7-2 to TRBJ1-5; possibly TRBD1 for D (5 bases). From germline, CDR1 is SGHTA and CDR2 FQGNSA. Trimming pared 5 bases from V and 6 bases from J, leaving 11 bases between. The CDR3 covers 13 residues.